This T cell receptor (beta chain) was recovered during a study of blood T cell repertoires in COVID-19. Study-wide context: The samples span acute and convalescent COVID-19 from the United States, Italy and Spain.

As handled by the study authors: How many nucleated cells were present was estimated from reference gene primer amplification. Sequencing was performed with immunoSEQ multiplex PCR; in TCRdb, only in-frame clones are kept and a portion is missing. The V and J calls and clone size are taken from that table; D and trimming were inferred from the DNA. This sample carries a few hundred thousand clones, about 90% of them seen once, and the ten largest clones take roughly 14%. V was shortened by 0 bases and J by 4 bases, with 7 bases between the two germline ends. This CDR3 spans 13 amino acids. Germline V gene lookup returns CDR1 SGDLS and CDR2 YYNGEE. Recruits, aged about 18 to 89 years, lived in under 25 US areas.

The specimen sequenced was PBMCs or T cells enriched from blood (not recorded which). V is TRBV9 and J is TRBJ1-1, with D uncertain. The receptor was derived from a woman in her fifties or sixties with acute COVID-19. CDR3 in DNA: TGTGCCAGCAGCGTAGATGGGAGCACTGAAGCTTTCTTT. It encodes CASSVDGSTEAFF.